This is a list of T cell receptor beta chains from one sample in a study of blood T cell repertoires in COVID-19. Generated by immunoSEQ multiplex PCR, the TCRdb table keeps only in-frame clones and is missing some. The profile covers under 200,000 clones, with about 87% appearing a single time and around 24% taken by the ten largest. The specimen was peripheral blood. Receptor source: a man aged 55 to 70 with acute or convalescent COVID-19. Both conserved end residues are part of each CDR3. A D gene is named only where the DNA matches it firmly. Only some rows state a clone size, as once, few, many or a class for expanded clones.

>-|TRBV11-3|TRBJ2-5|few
CASSFGEFRETQYF
TGTGCCAGCAGCTTTGGGGAGTTTAGGGAGACCCAGTACTTC
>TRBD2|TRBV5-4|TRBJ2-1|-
CASSPSGAYNEQFF
TGTGCCAGCAGCCCTAGCGGGGCCTACAATGAGCAGTTCTTC
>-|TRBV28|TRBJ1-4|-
CASRATRREKLFF
TGTGCCAGCAGGGCGACTAGGCGTGAAAAACTGTTTTTT
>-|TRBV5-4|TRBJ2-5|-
CASSLVEMQETQYF
TGTGCCAGCAGCTTGGTAGAGATGCAAGAGACCCAGTACTTC
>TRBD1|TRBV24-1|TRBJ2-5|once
CATSADRGTETQYF
TGTGCCACCAGCGCTGACAGGGGTACAGAGACCCAGTACTTC
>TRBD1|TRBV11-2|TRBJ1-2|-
CASSLQDRVGGYTF
TGTGCCAGCAGCTTACAAGACAGGGTAGGCGGCTACACCTTC
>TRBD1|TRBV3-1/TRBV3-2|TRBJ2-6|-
CASSQDGTGYGGANVLTF
TGTGCCAGCAGCCAAGACGGGACAGGGTATGGTGGGGCCAACGTCCTGACTTTC
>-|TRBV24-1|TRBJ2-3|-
CATSDLDRGTQYF
TGTGCCACCAGTGATTTGGATAGAGGCACGCAGTATTTT
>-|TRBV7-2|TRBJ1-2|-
CASSLDPGGGYTF
TGTGCCAGCAGCTTAGATCCAGGAGGAGGCTACACCTTC
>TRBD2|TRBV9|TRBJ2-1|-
CASSVDPPSGVINEQFF
TGTGCCAGCAGCGTAGACCCCCCTAGCGGGGTTATTAATGAGCAGTTCTTC
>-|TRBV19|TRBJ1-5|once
CASSKNTPGAASNQPQHF
TGTGCCAGTAGCAAAAACACCCCAGGGGCGGCTAGCAATCAGCCCCAGCATTTT
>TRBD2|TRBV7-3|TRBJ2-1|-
CASSHSGMDEQFF
TGTGCCAGCAGTCATAGCGGGATGGATGAGCAGTTCTTC
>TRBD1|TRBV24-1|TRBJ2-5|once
CATSDIGQGQETQYF
TGTGCCACCAGTGACATCGGACAGGGACAAGAGACCCAGTACTTC
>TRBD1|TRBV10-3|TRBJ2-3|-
CAISDDRGRSDTQYF
TGTGCCATCAGTGACGACAGGGGGCGGTCAGATACGCAGTATTTT
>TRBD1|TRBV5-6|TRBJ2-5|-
CASSSTQGLKETQYF
TGTGCCAGCAGCTCAACACAGGGGTTAAAAGAGACCCAGTACTTC
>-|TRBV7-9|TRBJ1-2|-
CASSRSGGADGYTF
TGTGCCAGCAGTCGCAGCGGGGGGGCTGATGGCTACACCTTC
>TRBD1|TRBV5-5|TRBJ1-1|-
CASSWTGDTEAFF
TGTGCCAGCAGCTGGACAGGGGACACTGAAGCTTTCTTT
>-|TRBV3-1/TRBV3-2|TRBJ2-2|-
CASSQDGGGELFF
TGTGCCAGCAGCCAAGATGGCGGCGGAGAGCTGTTTTTT
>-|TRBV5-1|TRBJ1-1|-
CASSLETLTEAFF
TGCGCCAGCAGCTTGGAGACACTGACTGAAGCTTTCTTT
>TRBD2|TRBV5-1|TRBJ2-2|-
CASSLELAGNTGELFF
TGCGCCAGCAGCTTGGAACTAGCGGGGAACACCGGGGAGCTGTTTTTT
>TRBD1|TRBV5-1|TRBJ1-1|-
CASSAVTGGGGAFF
TGCGCCAGCAGCGCTGTCACAGGGGGTGGTGGAGCTTTCTTT
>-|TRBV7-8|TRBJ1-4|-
CASSLRGATNEKLFF
TGTGCCAGCAGCTTACGGGGAGCAACTAATGAAAAACTGTTTTTT
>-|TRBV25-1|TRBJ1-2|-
CASSGDTYGYTF
TGTGCCAGCAGTGGCGACACCTATGGCTACACCTTC
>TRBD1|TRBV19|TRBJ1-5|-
CASSRGTGRQPQHF
TGTGCCAGTAGCCGCGGGACAGGCCGACAGCCCCAGCATTTT
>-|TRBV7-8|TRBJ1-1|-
CASSPMDGDTEAFF
TGTGCCAGCAGCCCTATGGACGGGGATACTGAAGCTTTCTTT
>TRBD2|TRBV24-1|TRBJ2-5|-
CATSDRLALETQYF
TGTGCCACCAGTGACCGACTAGCTTTGGAGACCCAGTACTTC
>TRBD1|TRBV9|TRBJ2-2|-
CASSKWTGTGELFF
TGTGCCAGCAGCAAATGGACAGGAACCGGGGAGCTGTTTTTT
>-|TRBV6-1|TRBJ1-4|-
CASSVRGRGATNEKLFF
TGTGCCAGCAGTGTCCGGGGGAGGGGGGCAACTAATGAAAAACTGTTTTTT
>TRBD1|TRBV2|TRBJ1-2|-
CASLRDRGSNYGYTF
TGTGCCAGCCTCCGGGACAGGGGCTCGAACTATGGCTACACCTTC
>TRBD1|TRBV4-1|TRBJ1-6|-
CASSSRQGEGYNSPLHF
TGCGCCAGCAGCTCACGACAGGGAGAGGGGTATAATTCACCCCTCCACTTT
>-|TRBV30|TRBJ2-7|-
CAWSVGGAGKYEQYF
TGTGCCTGGAGTGTAGGGGGGGCCGGGAAGTACGAGCAGTACTTC
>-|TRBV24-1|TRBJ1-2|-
CATSDSGQPYYGYTF
TGTGCCACCAGTGATTCCGGACAGCCGTACTATGGCTACACCTTC
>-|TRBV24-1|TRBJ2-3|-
CATSDPQRGTDTQYF
TGTGCCACCAGTGATCCCCAGAGGGGCACAGATACGCAGTATTTT
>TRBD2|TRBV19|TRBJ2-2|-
CASSTGGVGTGELFF
TGTGCCAGTAGTACGGGGGGAGTCGGGACCGGGGAGCTGTTTTTT
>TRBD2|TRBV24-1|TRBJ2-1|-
CATSPGLAGEEQFF
TGTGCCACCAGTCCTGGACTAGCGGGCGAGGAGCAGTTCTTC
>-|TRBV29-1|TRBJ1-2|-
CSVGRGSNYGYTF
TGCAGCGTCGGGCGGGGGTCTAACTATGGCTACACCTTC
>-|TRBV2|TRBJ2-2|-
CASSEVSDAGELFF
TGTGCCAGCAGTGAGGTTTCAGATGCCGGGGAGCTGTTTTTT
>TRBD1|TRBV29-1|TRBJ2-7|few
CSVEAGGPHEQYF
TGCAGCGTTGAAGCAGGGGGCCCCCACGAGCAGTACTTC
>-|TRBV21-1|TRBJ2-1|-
CASRSGGDNEQFF
TGTGCCAGCCGTAGCGGGGGCGACAATGAGCAGTTCTTC
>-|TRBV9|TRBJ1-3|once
CASSYRVKAGNTIYF
TGTGCCAGCAGCTACAGGGTAAAGGCTGGAAACACCATATATTTT
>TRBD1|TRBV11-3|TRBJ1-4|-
CASSPGTGRGWEKLFF
TGTGCCAGCAGCCCTGGGACAGGGCGAGGATGGGAAAAACTGTTTTTT
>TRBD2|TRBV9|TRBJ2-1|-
CASSPGLAGGGEQFF
TGTGCCAGCAGCCCGGGACTAGCGGGGGGAGGTGAGCAGTTCTTC
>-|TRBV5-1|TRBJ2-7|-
CASSLGTAGYEQYF
TGCGCCAGCAGCTTGGGGACAGCGGGATACGAGCAGTACTTC
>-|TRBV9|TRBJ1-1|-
CASSVTGQSAEAFF
TGTGCCAGCAGCGTAACAGGGCAGTCCGCTGAAGCTTTCTTT
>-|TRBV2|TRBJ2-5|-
CASSESGETQYF
TGTGCCAGCAGTGAATCAGGGGAGACCCAGTACTTC
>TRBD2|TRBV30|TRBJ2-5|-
CAWSVTGGSQETQYF
TGTGCCTGGAGTGTTACGGGAGGTTCTCAAGAGACCCAGTACTTC
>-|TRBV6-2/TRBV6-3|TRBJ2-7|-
CASSFTDKQYF
TGTGCCAGCAGTTTTACAGACAAGCAGTACTTC
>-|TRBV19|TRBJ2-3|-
CASSTTGTQTDTQYF
TGTGCCAGTAGTACTACCGGGACACAGACCGATACGCAGTATTTT
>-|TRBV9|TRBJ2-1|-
CASSVGNRANEQFF
TGTGCCAGCAGCGTAGGGAACAGGGCCAATGAGCAGTTCTTC
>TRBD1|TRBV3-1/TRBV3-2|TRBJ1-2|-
CASSQERQGAHPFGYGYTF
TGTGCCAGCAGCCAAGAACGACAGGGGGCCCATCCTTTCGGCTATGGCTACACCTTC
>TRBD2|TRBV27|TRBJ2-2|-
CASSPELAGESGELFF
TGTGCCAGCAGTCCCGAACTAGCGGGAGAATCCGGGGAGCTGTTTTTT
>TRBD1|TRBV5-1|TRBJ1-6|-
CASSWDRQSSYNSPLHF
TGCGCCAGCAGCTGGGACAGGCAGAGCTCCTATAATTCACCCCTCCACTTT